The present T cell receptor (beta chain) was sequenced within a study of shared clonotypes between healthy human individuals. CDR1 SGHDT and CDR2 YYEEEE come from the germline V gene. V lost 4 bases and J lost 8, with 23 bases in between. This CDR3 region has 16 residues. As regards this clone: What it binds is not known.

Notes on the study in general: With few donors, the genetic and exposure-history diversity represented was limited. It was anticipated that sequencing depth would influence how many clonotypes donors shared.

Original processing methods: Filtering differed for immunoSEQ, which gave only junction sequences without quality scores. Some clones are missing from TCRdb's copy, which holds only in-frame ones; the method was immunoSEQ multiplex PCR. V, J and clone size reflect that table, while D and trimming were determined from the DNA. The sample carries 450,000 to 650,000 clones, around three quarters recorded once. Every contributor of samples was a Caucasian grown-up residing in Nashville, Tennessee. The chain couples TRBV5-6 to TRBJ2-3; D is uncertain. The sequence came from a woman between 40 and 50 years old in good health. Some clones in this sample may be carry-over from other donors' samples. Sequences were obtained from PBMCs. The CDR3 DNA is TGTGCCAGCAGCGCTACGGCACAGTGGGCAGTGGGTACGCAGTATTTT. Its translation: CASSATAQWAVGTQYF.